These 25 T cell receptor beta chains were all obtained from the same sample, sequenced in a study of prognosis after radiotherapy for stage I lung cancer. It was by two-round multiplex PCR that TCR beta CDR3 was amplified from genomic DNA. Primers were specific to each TRBV and TRBJ gene in first-round PCR. TCRdb itself ran the multiplex PCR reads through MiXCR, one entry per CDR3 protein. The table records roughly 25,000 distinct CDR3 sequences, just over 45% of them present only once. The sequencing used PBMCs, collected before or after stereotactic body radiation therapy (not recorded which). These receptors came from a donor over 45 with non-small cell lung cancer.

A note on this clonotype: A junction end diverges from the germline sequence, so it may reflect a read error. This chain uses TRBV5-1 with TRBJ2-5, with a weak D call TRBD2 (6 bases). Germline V gives CDR1 SGHRS, CDR2 YFSETQ. This CDR3 contains 14 residues. CDR3: CASIKGVTREIQYF. CDR3 DNA: TGCGCCAGCATCAAAGGGGTGACTCGGGAGATCCAGTACTTC.

Notes on this clonotype: This probably arose from a read error, given a far larger clone one base away. The chain couples TRBV6-6 to TRBJ1-5, with a weak D call TRBD1 (6 bases). Germline V CDR1 and CDR2: MNHNY, SVGAGI (reference sequence). V was cut by 0 bases and J by 2 bases, with 17 bases left in between. The CDR3 extends over 18 amino acids. This CDR3 is CASSYSEGDLMRNQPQHF. In DNA, the CDR3 is TGTGCCAGCAGTTACTCCGAGGGGGACCTGATGCGCAATCAGCCCCAGCATTTT.

This clonotype was counted ten times or more. The chain uses TRBV2 and TRBJ1-3, with 7 bases that match TRBD1. CDR3 length: 16 amino acids. CDR1 and CDR2 (germline): SNHLY, FYNNEI. With 6 bases clipped from V and 0 bases from J, the junction kept 8 bases outside the gene matches. CDR3 loop: CASRTGTARSGNTIYF. In nucleotides, the CDR3 is TGTGCCAGCAGGACCGGGACAGCACGCTCTGGAAACACCATATATTTT.

For the CDR3, the DNA is TGTGCCAGCAGTTACGTGACAGGGGTGACTGAAGCTTTCTTT. This gives the protein CASSYVTGVTEAFF. J is TRBJ1-1 and V is TRBV6-5, with 8 bases lining up with TRBD1. V was clipped by 2 bases and J by 5 bases; unmatched bases: 4. The germline V gene has CDR1 MNHEY and CDR2 SVGAGI. This CDR3 spans 14 amino acids.

This clonotype was counted only a few times. The chain joins TRBV30 to TRBJ1-5; D gene ambiguous. Germline V gives CDR1 GTSNPN, CDR2 SVGIG (reference sequence). With 0 bases removed from V and 1 base from J, the gap between germline ends came to 1 base. The CDR3 totals 12 residues. The CDR3 nucleotides are TGTGCCTGGAGTGTAAGCAATCAGCCCCAGCATTTT. The encoded protein is CAWSVSNQPQHF.

The rearrangement uses TRBV2 and TRBJ1-1; D call uncertain. Germline V CDR1 and CDR2: SNHLY, FYNNEI. The CDR3 length is 11 residues. V lost 8 bases and J lost 3, with 7 bases in between. CDR3 in DNA: TGTGCCAGCCAACATGACACTGAAGCTTTCTTT. This translates into CASQHDTEAFF. Combining the CDR3 with reference TRBV2 and TRBJ1-1 gives the whole variable domain EPEVTQTPSHQVTQMGQEVILRCVPISNHLYFYWYRQILGQKVEFLVSFYNNEISEKSEIFDDQFSVERPDGSNFTLKIRSTKLEDSAMYFCASQHDTEAFFGQGTRLTVV.

The gene calls are TRBV25-1 and TRBJ1-2; 7 bases map to TRBD1. This CDR3 is 13 amino acids long. V shed 9 bases, J shed 2 bases, and the junction held 6 bases outside the gene matches. In germline, CDR1 is MGHDK, CDR2 SYGVNS. CDR3 in amino acids: CASPRDSNYGYTF. Written as DNA, the CDR3 is TGTGCCAGTCCTAGGGACAGCAACTATGGCTACACCTTC.

This chain links TRBV15 with TRBJ2-3; D uncertain. Per germline, CDR1 LNHNV and CDR2 YYDKDF (reference sequence). Trimming took off 4 bases at V and 2 bases at J, with 10 bases between the two ends. This CDR3 has 14 amino acids. The CDR3 bases are TGTGCCACCAGCATCGACTTTTCCACAGATACGCAGTATTTT. As protein: CATSIDFSTDTQYF.

The V and J genes are TRBV5-1 and TRBJ2-5; 9 bases are shared with TRBD2. Germline loops: CDR1 SGHRS, CDR2 YFSETQ. CDR3 length equals 13 residues. Losses at the gene ends were 4 bases for V and 3 bases for J; bases not matched to a gene: 1. The CDR3 region has the DNA TGCGCCAGCAGCGCGGGGGGGGAAGAGACCCAGTACTTC. Its protein is CASSAGGEETQYF.

In its sample, this clonotype was seen many times. In nucleotides, the CDR3 is TGTGCCAGCAGCTTAAGTCCCTCGGACACTGAAGCTTTCTTT. Residues: CASSLSPSDTEAFF. The chain employs TRBV7-3 and TRBJ1-1; D ambiguous. V was pared by 1 base and J by 3 bases, with 9 bases between. From germline, CDR1 is SGHTA and CDR2 FQGTGA. The CDR3 is 14 residues long.

In its sample, this clonotype is medium-sized. The chain is built from TRBV6-5 and TRBJ1-5, with D perhaps matching TRBD1 (5 bases). Germline V CDR1 and CDR2: MNHEY, SVGAGI. V shed 2 bases and J shed 4 bases, with 6 bases lying between them. The CDR3 extends over 13 amino acids. The CDR3 loop is CASSYNRNQPQHF. The CDR3 coding sequence is TGTGCCAGCAGTTACAACAGGAATCAGCCCCAGCATTTT.

This clonotype was seen ten or more times. In nucleotides, the CDR3 is TGCAGCGTTGAAGGGGAAAGTGAAAAACTGTTTTTT. Its protein is CSVEGESEKLFF. V is TRBV29-1 and J is TRBJ1-4; no firm D call. The CDR3 totals 12 residues. Trimming left V 1 base short and J 7 bases short, with 7 bases between. Germline CDR1 and CDR2: SQVTM and ANQGSEA.

This rearrangement joins TRBV6-2 or TRBV6-3 to TRBJ2-7; the D is unclear. The CDR3 covers 16 residues. V lost 5 bases to trimming and J lost 3 bases, with 20 bases between them. The germline CDR1 and CDR2 sequences are MNHEY and SVGEGT. The CDR3: CASSRLVGNSRYEQYF. The CDR3 DNA is TGTGCCAGCAGTCGACTCGTTGGCAACTCGCGCTACGAGCAGTACTTC.

The chain couples TRBV7-6 to TRBJ2-2; D is possibly TRBD2 (6 bases). V lost 2 bases to trimming and J lost 6 bases, with 13 bases between them. The CDR3 loop spans 15 amino acids. CDR1 is SGHVS and CDR2 is FNYEAQ in the germline V gene. As DNA, the CDR3 is TGTGCCAGCAGCTTATCCGGGAGTAACGCCGGGGAGCTGTTTTTT. Translating gives CASSLSGSNAGELFF.

The chain recombines TRBV19 with TRBJ2-2; D gene uncertain. Germline values: CDR1 LNHDA, CDR2 SQIVND (reference sequence). This CDR3 region has 13 residues. The V and J ends lost 1 base and 7 bases respectively, with 7 bases between them. CDR3 coding DNA: TGTGCCAGTAGTATAGGGGGATTCGGGGAGCTGTTTTTT. As protein: CASSIGGFGELFF. Using reference TRBV19 and TRBJ2-2 for the parts outside the CDR3, the full variable domain is DGGITQSPKYLFRKEGQNVTLSCEQNLNHDAMYWYRQDPGQGLRLIYYSQIVNDFQKGDIAEGYSVSREKKESFPLTVTSAQKNPTAFYLCASSIGGFGELFFGEGSRLTVL.

This chain connects TRBV14 to TRBJ2-2; tentative D call: TRBD1 (5 bases). The CDR3 is 16 residues long. Looked up from germline, CDR1 is SGHDN and CDR2 is FVKESK. V shed 7 bases and J shed 3 bases, with 18 bases lying between them. As DNA, the CDR3 is TGTGCCAGCATCCCCAGGGCGTGGTTATACACCGGGGAGCTGTTTTTT. Protein product: CASIPRAWLYTGELFF.

The chain couples TRBV25-1 to TRBJ1-6, with D perhaps matching TRBD1 (5 bases). Germline CDR1 MGHDK, CDR2 SYGVNS. The CDR3 covers 16 residues. V was clipped by 1 base and J by 0 bases, with 7 bases between them. CDR3 in amino acids: CASSESGGSYNSPLHF. The CDR3 DNA is TGTGCCAGCAGTGAATCCGGGGGCTCCTATAATTCACCCCTCCACTTT.

The sample holds many counts of this clonotype. The CDR3 is CASSQDRGGAGNEQFF. In DNA, the CDR3 is TGTGCCAGCAGCCAAGATCGAGGGGGGGCCGGGAATGAGCAGTTCTTC. The chain employs TRBV3-1 and TRBJ2-1, with D perhaps TRBD2 (7 bases). Trimming took off 0 bases at V and 7 bases at J, with 16 bases between the two ends. The CDR3 is 16 residues long. Per germline, CDR1 LGHDT and CDR2 YNNKEL (reference sequence).

V gene TRBV9 combines with J gene TRBJ2-3; 10 bases are a match to TRBD1. This CDR3 has 16 amino acids. Losses at the gene ends were 2 bases for V and 4 bases for J; bases not matched to a gene: 7. Germline assignment: CDR1 SGDLS and CDR2 YYNGEE. Here the CDR3 reads CASSVTTGGKADTQYF. CDR3 DNA: TGTGCCAGCAGCGTGACGACAGGGGGCAAAGCAGATACGCAGTATTTT.

This CDR3 reads CASSLFQPQHF. The CDR3 region has the DNA TGTGCCAGCAGCTTATTTCAGCCCCAGCATTTT. This rearrangement joins TRBV7-9 to TRBJ1-5; D is unclear. Germline V CDR1 and CDR2: SEHNR, FQNEAQ (reference sequence). Trimming cost V 2 bases and J 6 bases, with 2 bases left between them. This CDR3 has 11 amino acids. The full variable domain, in which reference TRBV7-9 and TRBJ1-5 provide the parts outside the CDR3, is DTGVSQNPRHKITKRGQNVTFRCDPISEHNRLYWYRQTLGQGPEFLTYFQNEAQLEKSRLLSDRFSAERPKGSFSTLEIQRTEQGDSAMYLCASSLFQPQHFGDGTRLSIL.

The genes are TRBV24-1 and TRBJ2-2; TRBD1 agrees at 7 bases. V trimming: 6 bases; J trimming: 11 bases; junction bases outside the gene matches: 17. Germline CDR1 and CDR2: KGHDR and SFDVKD. The CDR3 totals 16 residues. The DNA of the CDR3 is TGTGCCACCAGTCCCGGACAGGTGGGTATTGACGGTGAGCTGTTTTTT. Translation: CATSPGQVGIDGELFF.

This clonotype was seen many times. The V and J genes are TRBV5-6 and TRBJ2-2; D perhaps matches TRBD2 (6 bases). Germline CDR1 is SGHDT and CDR2 is YYEEEE. V gave up 6 bases and J gave up 4 bases, with 19 bases separating them. The length of the CDR3 is 16 residues. This CDR3 reads CASTPKRDSFTGELFF. In DNA form, the CDR3 reads TGTGCCAGCACCCCCAAACGGGACTCCTTCACCGGGGAGCTGTTTTTT.

The chain recombines TRBV20-1 with TRBJ2-1; 8 nucleotides line up with TRBD2. The germline V gene encodes CDR1 DFQATT and CDR2 SNEGSKA (reference sequence). CDR3 size: 14 residues. V shed 6 bases and J 8 bases; nucleotides not matched to a gene: 12. The CDR3 region is CSADKAGGIDEQFF. CDR3 nucleotides: TGCAGTGCCGATAAGGCGGGAGGTATCGATGAGCAGTTCTTC.

By sample share, this clonotype is medium-sized (0.01 to 0.1%). The chain is built from TRBV28 and TRBJ2-3; TRBD2 might be the D (6 bases). V gave up 3 bases and J gave up 0 bases, with 13 bases separating them. The length of the CDR3 is 16 residues. The germline V gene encodes CDR1 MDHEN and CDR2 SYDVKM. The CDR3 is CASSLGLASSTDTQYF. CDR3 in DNA: TGTGCCAGCAGTTTGGGGCTAGCGTCTAGCACAGATACGCAGTATTTT.

V gene TRBV10-2 combines with J gene TRBJ2-2; TRBD2 aligns across 9 bases. The germline V gene encodes CDR1 WSHSY and CDR2 SAAADI. V was clipped by 9 bases and J by 2 bases; unmatched bases: 10. This CDR3 region has 16 residues. CDR3 nucleotides: TGCGCCAGATTCAGCGGGGGGACCAAAAACACCGGGGAGCTGTTTTTT. The encoded protein is CARFSGGTKNTGELFF.